This T cell receptor beta chain was captured by sequencing in a study of blood T cells in healthy people across ages. Study observations and caveats: Unknown donor CMV status possibly confounded expanded clonotype changes.

Points on this clonotype: Its antigen is as yet unknown.

The authors ran a second PCR of roughly 6 to 11 cycles using a sample-barcoded 5' primer and a J-beta primer mix. Each cDNA was tagged by a template-switch adaptor containing 12 random nucleotides. No fewer than 3 million CDR3-containing paired-end reads came from each sample. TCRdb re-derived calls from the 5' RACE reads in MiXCR, one entry per CDR3 protein. This table holds about 1.4 million distinct CDR3 sequences, around 59% found once. Extraction of total RNA produced a minimum of 6 micrograms from each sample. The length of the CDR3 is 15 residues. The germline CDR1 and CDR2 sequences are MGHRA and YSYEKL.

Sequencing used blood. This TCR came from a man between 18 and 35 years old in good health. This rearrangement joins TRBV4-1 to TRBJ2-4; 9 bases are a match to TRBD1. The DNA end lines up better with TRBJ2-7; the J call may be wrong. The CDR3 nucleotides read TGCGCCAGCAGCCAAGGGGGACAGGGCTTTTTCGAGCAGTACTTC. This sequence encodes CASSQGGQGFFEQYF.